Sequencing of this T cell receptor (beta chain) was carried out in a study of T cell responses to AZD1222 COVID-19 vaccine. This clone was seen a few times. This CDR3 has 11 amino acids. Germline lookup yields CDR1 KGHDR and CDR2 SFDVKD. V lost 7 bases and J lost 4, with 5 bases in between. The table came from immunoSEQ multiplex PCR; TCRdb's copy has only in-frame clones and leaves some out. The table has tens of thousands of clones, approximately 86% seen once; the top ten hold 16%. Here the sequenced sample was peripheral blood, taken on day 0 of AZD1222 vaccination. This rearrangement joins TRBV24-1 to TRBJ2-3; D is unclear. The TCR comes from an adult in good health. This CDR3 reads CATSQSDTQYF. CDR3 DNA sequence: TGTGCCACCAGCCAGTCAGATACGCAGTATTTT.